The T cell receptor (beta chain) described here comes from a study of T cells in localized non-small cell lung cancer. Study observations and caveats: Adjacent uninvolved lung tissue had the highest T cell clonality, exceeding tumor. Researchers found a median approximately 50 of the top 100 tumor clones in adjacent lung. A single tumor region was sequenced, leaving heterogeneity possible.

The germline gives CDR1 SEHNR, CDR2 FQNEAQ (reference sequence). There are 14 residues in the CDR3. V was cut by 6 bases and J by 2 bases, with 14 bases left in between. As concerns this clone: The antigen remains unidentified.

Generated by immunoSEQ multiplex PCR, the TCRdb table keeps only in-frame clones and is missing some. The sample records about 82,000 clones, around 82% being singletons. The receptor's source is a man aged 40 to 69 with stage II squamous cell lung carcinoma. The V and J genes are TRBV7-9 and TRBJ2-7; tentative D call: TRBD2 (7 bases). Sequences were derived from PBMCs, sampled before any cancer treatment. CDR3 coding DNA: TGTGCCAGCAGGCCGGGGGGCGGGACCTACGAGCAGTACTTC. Its protein product is CASRPGGGTYEQYF.